This record covers a single TCR beta chain. The sample originates from a study of long-term antiretroviral therapy in people with HIV. At the level of the study: In the earliest collections, sampling predates the 2015 immediate-ART recommendation by about a decade.

immunoSEQ v3.0 was run at survey level. Data came from immunoSEQ multiplex PCR; TCRdb stores just in-frame clones and leaves some out. The sample contains around 30,000 clones, 90% to 95% of which appear only once. Germline V gene lookup returns CDR1 LNHNV and CDR2 YYDKDF (reference sequence). Trimming cost V 1 base and J 5 bases, with 8 bases left between them. There are 13 residues in the CDR3. Treatment for every participant with HIV took place in the United States. This sequence joins TRBV15 and TRBJ1-2, with D maybe TRBD1 (6 bases). The sequences come from unsorted PBMCs, collected around 7.4 years after starting antiretroviral therapy. The source of this sequence is a man aged 45-65 years with HIV. The CDR3 DNA follows: TGTGCCACCAGCAGAGGACAGGCTTATGGCTACACCTTC. Its protein is CATSRGQAYGYTF.